This passage covers 14 T cell receptor beta chains from one sample sequenced in a study of beta chain features in type 1 diabetes. What was sequenced were expressed TCRB transcripts, since all of the isolated RNA had been reverse transcribed. Only in-frame clones appear in the TCRdb table, and some are missing; sequencing was by immunoSEQ multiplex PCR. The sample has about 240,000 clones, 25% to 35% seen once; the top ten hold under 5%. The sequencing sample was made of central memory CD4+ T cells from blood. These receptors all come from a man aged 25 to 40 in good health.

This clone was counted between two and nine times. The rearrangement uses TRBV29-1 and TRBJ2-1, with D possibly matching TRBD1 (6 bases). The CDR3 extends over 15 amino acids. V gave up 6 bases and J gave up 0 bases, with 15 bases separating them. Germline CDR1 is SQVTM and CDR2 is ANQGSEA. The CDR3 nucleotides read TGCAGCGTCCGATCAGGGGTTGGCTCCTACAATGAGCAGTTCTTC. This codes for CSVRSGVGSYNEQFF.

This clone has a handful of counts. The chain couples TRBV19 to TRBJ2-5, with TRBD1 matching 9 bases. Germline values: CDR1 LNHDA, CDR2 SQIVND (reference sequence). Trimming at V came to 8 bases and at J to 5 bases, leaving 12 bases not matched to a gene. CDR3 length equals 15 residues. This chain's CDR3 is CASGGQGTRGETQYF. The CDR3 region has the DNA TGTGCCAGTGGCGGACAGGGGACGCGCGGGGAGACCCAGTACTTC.

This clone came up a few times. V and J are TRBV5-4 and TRBJ1-1; no clear D gene. V shed 3 bases and J shed 2 bases, with 5 bases lying between them. The germline V gene encodes CDR1 SGHNT and CDR2 YYREEE (reference sequence). CDR3 size: 12 residues. The CDR3 nucleotides read TGTGCCAGCAGCTCTACTAACACTGAAGCTTTCTTT. Translation gives CASSSTNTEAFF.

The rearrangement uses TRBV10-3 and TRBJ2-7; TRBD1 matches 7 bases. The V segment lost 6 bases and the J segment 1 base; nucleotides outside the gene matches: 6. CDR1 is ENHRY, CDR2 SYGVKD, per germline. This CDR3 spans 14 amino acids. The CDR3 is CAISNTQGSYEQYF. CDR3 sequence (DNA): TGTGCCATCAGCAATACACAGGGGTCCTACGAGCAGTACTTC.

This clone has just a few counts. Just one base apart from a much larger clone, this may be a read error. The chain employs TRBV5-6 and TRBJ2-7; D uncertain. CDR1 and CDR2 (germline): SGHDT, YYEEEE. The CDR3 extends over 12 amino acids. Trimming pared 0 bases from V and 3 bases from J, leaving 4 bases between. CDR3 coding DNA: TGTGCCAGCAGCTTGGACGACTACGAGCAGTACTTC. Translation: CASSLDDYEQYF.

Here the CDR3 reads CASSQDYGYTF. As DNA, the CDR3 is TGTGCCAGCAGTCAAGACTATGGCTACACCTTC. V usage is TRBV2 and J usage is TRBJ1-2; no definite D call. Germline V gene lookup returns CDR1 SNHLY and CDR2 FYNNEI. V dropped 5 bases and J dropped 3 bases, with 4 bases sitting between them. The CDR3 spans 11 residues.

This clone was recorded at least ten times. The V gene is TRBV10-3, the J gene TRBJ1-1; unclear D gene. The CDR3 totals 14 residues. Germline V gene lookup returns CDR1 ENHRY and CDR2 SYGVKD. Trimming removed 7 bases at V and 6 bases at J, with 18 bases between. CDR3 nucleotide sequence: TGTGCCATCACCAAGGAGAGGTCCGGCGCTGAAGCTTTCTTT. Its translation is CAITKERSGAEAFF.

Of note for this clone: The identical CDR3 is also encoded by other nucleotide sequences in the sample. V is TRBV11-2 and J is TRBJ1-2, with 8 bases aligning to TRBD1. Looked up from germline, CDR1 is SGHAT and CDR2 is FQNNGV. The CDR3 runs 14 residues. The V and J ends lost 4 bases and 3 bases, in that order; junction bases with no gene match: 4. As DNA, the CDR3 is TGTGCCAGCAGCTCCGGACAGGGAGACTATGGCTACACCTTC. It is translated as CASSSGQGDYGYTF.

This clone has more than one count but fewer than ten. V gene TRBV7-2 combines with J gene TRBJ2-2; 8 positions match TRBD2. After removal of 2 bases from V and 7 bases from J, the junction contained 9 bases not matched to a gene. Germline assignment: CDR1 SGHTA and CDR2 FQGNSA. The CDR3 runs 16 residues. CDR3 DNA sequence: TGTGCCAGCAGCTTAAAAGCATCGGGACTAGGCGGGGAGCTGTTTTTT. This encodes CASSLKASGLGGELFF.

This clone has ten or more counts. The chain couples TRBV2 to TRBJ2-5; D uncertain. Trimming removed 5 bases from V and 4 bases from J, with 14 bases in between. This CDR3 has 14 amino acids. Looked up from germline, CDR1 is SNHLY and CDR2 is FYNNEI. This chain's CDR3 is CASSQTATPETQYF. CDR3 DNA: TGTGCCAGCAGTCAAACGGCTACTCCAGAGACCCAGTACTTC.

Points on this clone: The same CDR3 can be traced to other DNA sequences in this sample. This chain connects TRBV2 to TRBJ2-7; D might be TRBD2 (6 bases). Germline V lookup: CDR1 SNHLY, CDR2 FYNNEI. V lost 2 bases, J lost 4 bases, and 12 bases lay in between. The length of the CDR3 is 14 residues. The CDR3 DNA follows: TGTGCCAGCAGTGAAAGGCGGGGACCTTACGAGCAGTACTTC. Its protein product is CASSERRGPYEQYF.

This clone was recorded a few times. The chain employs TRBV7-8 and TRBJ2-3, with D possibly TRBD2 on 5 matching bases. The germline CDR1 and CDR2 sequences are SGHVS and FQNEAQ. The CDR3 runs to 16 residues. V was shortened by 6 bases and J by 4 bases, with 20 bases between the two germline ends. CDR3 nucleotide sequence: TGTGCCAGCAGTCCTCGGGGAGCCAATGGGGCAGATACGCAGTATTTT. Protein product: CASSPRGANGADTQYF.

The chain is built from TRBV29-1 and TRBJ2-5; tentative D call: TRBD2 (6 bases). The germline gives CDR1 SQVTM, CDR2 ANQGSEA. Deletions cut 7 bases from V and 5 bases from J, with 17 bases between. CDR3 size: 13 residues. The CDR3 here is CSATPGTGETQYF. In DNA, the CDR3 is TGCAGCGCCACACCCGGGACTGGGGAGACCCAGTACTTC.

The rearrangement joins TRBV30 to TRBJ1-5; unclear D gene. This CDR3 spans 13 amino acids. Germline loops: CDR1 GTSNPN, CDR2 SVGIG (reference sequence). V dropped 2 bases and J dropped 9 bases, with 14 bases sitting between them. The CDR3 loop is CAWSSVTEGPQHF. In DNA form, the CDR3 reads TGTGCCTGGAGTTCGGTAACCGAGGGGCCCCAGCATTTT.